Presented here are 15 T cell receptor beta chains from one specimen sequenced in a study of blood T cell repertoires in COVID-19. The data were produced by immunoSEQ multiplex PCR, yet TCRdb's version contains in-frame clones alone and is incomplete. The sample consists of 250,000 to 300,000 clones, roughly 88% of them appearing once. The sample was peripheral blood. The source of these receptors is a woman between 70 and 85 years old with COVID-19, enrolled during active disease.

Here the CDR3 DNA reads TGTGCCAGCAGCTTGGGCAGGCAGTATGAAGCTTTCTTT. Translated: CASSLGRQYEAFF. The rearrangement joins TRBV5-5 to TRBJ1-1; D is uncertain. The germline CDR1 and CDR2 sequences are SGHKS and YYEKEE (reference sequence). V dropped 0 bases and J dropped 7 bases, with 10 bases sitting between them. The CDR3 runs 13 residues. The variable domain in full, completed from reference TRBV5-5 and TRBJ1-1, reads DAGVTQSPTHLIKTRGQQVTLRCSPISGHKSVSWYQQVLGQGPQFIFQYYEKEERGRGNFPDRFSARQFPNYSSELNVNALLLGDSALYLCASSLGRQYEAFFGQGTRLTVV.

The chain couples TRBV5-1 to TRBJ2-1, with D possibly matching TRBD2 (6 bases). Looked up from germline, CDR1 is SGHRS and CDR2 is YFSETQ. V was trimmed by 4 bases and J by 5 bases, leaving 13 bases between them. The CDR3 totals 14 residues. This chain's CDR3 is CASSPEGPHNEQFF. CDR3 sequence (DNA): TGCGCCAGCAGCCCGGAGGGACCACACAATGAGCAGTTCTTC.

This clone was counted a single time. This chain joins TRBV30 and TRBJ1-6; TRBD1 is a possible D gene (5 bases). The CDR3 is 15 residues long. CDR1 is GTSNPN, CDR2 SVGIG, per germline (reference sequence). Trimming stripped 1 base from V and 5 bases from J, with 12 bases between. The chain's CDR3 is CAWSEGPVNNSPLHF. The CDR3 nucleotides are TGTGCCTGGAGTGAGGGGCCGGTGAATAATTCACCCCTCCACTTT.

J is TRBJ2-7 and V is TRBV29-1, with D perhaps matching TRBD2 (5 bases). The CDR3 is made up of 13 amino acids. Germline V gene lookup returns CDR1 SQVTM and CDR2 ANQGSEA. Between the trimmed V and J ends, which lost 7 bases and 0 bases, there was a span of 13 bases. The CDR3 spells CSGRGSSSYEQYF. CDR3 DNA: TGCAGCGGGCGCGGGTCATCCTCCTACGAGCAGTACTTC.

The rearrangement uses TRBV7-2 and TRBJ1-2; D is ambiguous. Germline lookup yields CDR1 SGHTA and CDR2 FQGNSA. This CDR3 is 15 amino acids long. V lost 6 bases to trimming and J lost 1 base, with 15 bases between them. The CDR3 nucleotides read TGTGCCAGCAGGGCCGGAGGAGGCGGTAACTATGGCTACACCTTC. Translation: CASRAGGGGNYGYTF.

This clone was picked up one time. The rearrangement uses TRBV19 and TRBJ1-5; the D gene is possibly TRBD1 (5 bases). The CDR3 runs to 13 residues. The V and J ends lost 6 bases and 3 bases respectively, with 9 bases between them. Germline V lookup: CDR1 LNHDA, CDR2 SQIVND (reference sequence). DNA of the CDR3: TGTGCCAGTAGCCAGGGCCCCAATCAGCCCCAGCATTTT. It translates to CASSQGPNQPQHF.

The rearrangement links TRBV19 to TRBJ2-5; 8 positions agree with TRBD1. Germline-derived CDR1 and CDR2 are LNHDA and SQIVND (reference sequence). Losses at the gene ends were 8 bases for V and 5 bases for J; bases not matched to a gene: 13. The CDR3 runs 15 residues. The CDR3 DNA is TGTGCCAGTGCGACAGGGGTCGGAGGGCCGGAGACCCAGTACTTC. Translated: CASATGVGGPETQYF.

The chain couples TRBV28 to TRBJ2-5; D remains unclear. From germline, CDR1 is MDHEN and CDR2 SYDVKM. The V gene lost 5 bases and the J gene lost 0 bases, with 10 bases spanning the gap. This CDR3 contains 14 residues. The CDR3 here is CASSLLGNQETQYF. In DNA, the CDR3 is TGTGCCAGCAGTCTGCTGGGCAACCAAGAGACCCAGTACTTC.

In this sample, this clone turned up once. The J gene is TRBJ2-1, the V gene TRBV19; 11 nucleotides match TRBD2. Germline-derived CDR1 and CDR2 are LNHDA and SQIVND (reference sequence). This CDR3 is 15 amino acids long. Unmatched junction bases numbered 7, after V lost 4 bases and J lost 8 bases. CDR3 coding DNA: TGTGCCAGTAGTAGGGGACTAGCGGTCGGAGATGAGCAGTTCTTC. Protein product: CASSRGLAVGDEQFF.

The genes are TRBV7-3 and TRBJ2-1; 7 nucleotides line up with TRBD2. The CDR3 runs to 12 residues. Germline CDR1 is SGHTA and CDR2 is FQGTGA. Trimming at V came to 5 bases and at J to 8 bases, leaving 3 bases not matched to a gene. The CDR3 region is CASSGRGDEQFF. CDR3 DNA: TGTGCCAGCAGCGGGAGGGGTGATGAGCAGTTCTTC.

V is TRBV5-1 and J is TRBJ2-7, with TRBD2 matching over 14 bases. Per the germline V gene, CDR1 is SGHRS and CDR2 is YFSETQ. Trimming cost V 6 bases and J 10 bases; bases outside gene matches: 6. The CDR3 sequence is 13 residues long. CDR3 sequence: CASIGTSGSVQYF. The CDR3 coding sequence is TGCGCCAGCATCGGGACTAGCGGGAGCGTTCAGTACTTC.

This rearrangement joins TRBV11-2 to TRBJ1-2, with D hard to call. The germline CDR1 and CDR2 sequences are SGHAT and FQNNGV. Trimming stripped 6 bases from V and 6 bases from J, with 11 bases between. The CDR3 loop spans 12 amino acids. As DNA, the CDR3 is TGTGCCAGCAGAGCGACTTCGGATGGCTACACCTTC. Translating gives CASRATSDGYTF. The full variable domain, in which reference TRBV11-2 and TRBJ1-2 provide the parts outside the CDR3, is EAGVAQSPRYKIIEKRQSVAFWCNPISGHATLYWYQQILGQGPKLLIQFQNNGVVDDSQLPKDRFSAERLKGVDSTLKIQPAKLEDSAVYLCASRATSDGYTFGSGTRLTVV.

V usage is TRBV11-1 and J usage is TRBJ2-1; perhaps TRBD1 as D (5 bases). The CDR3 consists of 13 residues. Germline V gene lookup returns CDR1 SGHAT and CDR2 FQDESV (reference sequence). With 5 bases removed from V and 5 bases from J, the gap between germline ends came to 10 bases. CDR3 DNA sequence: TGTGCCAGCAGCCGAGGACACAACAATGAGCAGTTCTTC. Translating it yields CASSRGHNNEQFF.

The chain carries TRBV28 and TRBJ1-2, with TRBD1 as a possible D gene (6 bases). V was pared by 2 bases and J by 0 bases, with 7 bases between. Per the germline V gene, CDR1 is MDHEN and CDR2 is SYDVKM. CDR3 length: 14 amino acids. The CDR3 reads CASSLDRSNYGYTF. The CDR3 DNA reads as TGTGCCAGCAGTTTAGACAGGTCTAACTATGGCTACACCTTC.

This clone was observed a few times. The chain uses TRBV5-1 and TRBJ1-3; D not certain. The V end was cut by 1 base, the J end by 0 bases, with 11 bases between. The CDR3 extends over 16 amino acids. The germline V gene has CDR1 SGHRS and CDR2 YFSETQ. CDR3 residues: CASSLNPRSSGNTIYF. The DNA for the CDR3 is TGCGCCAGCAGCTTGAACCCCCGCAGCTCTGGAAACACCATATATTTT.